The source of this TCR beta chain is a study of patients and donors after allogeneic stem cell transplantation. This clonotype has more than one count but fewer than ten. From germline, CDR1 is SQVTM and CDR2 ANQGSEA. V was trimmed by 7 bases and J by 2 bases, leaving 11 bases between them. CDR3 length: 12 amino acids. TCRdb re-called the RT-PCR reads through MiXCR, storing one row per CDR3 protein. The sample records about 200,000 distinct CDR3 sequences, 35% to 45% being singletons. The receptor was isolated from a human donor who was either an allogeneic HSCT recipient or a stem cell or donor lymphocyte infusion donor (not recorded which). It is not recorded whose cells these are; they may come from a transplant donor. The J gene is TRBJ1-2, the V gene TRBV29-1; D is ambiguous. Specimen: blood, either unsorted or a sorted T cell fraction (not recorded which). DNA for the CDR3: TGCAGCGCCGGGCCGCTAAACTATGGCTACACCTTC. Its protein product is CSAGPLNYGYTF.